One T cell receptor (beta chain) is described in this entry. These data are taken from a study of blood T cell repertoires in COVID-19. In the study overall: Sites across the United States, Italy and Spain contributed samples from acute and convalescent COVID-19. Nucleic acid was either cDNA or gDNA, and it came from T cells, B-cell-depleted T cells, or PBMCs.

Under the authors' procedure: Cell counts per sample came from amplifying reference gene primers. Repertoires were generated with immunoSEQ multiplex PCR, while TCRdb's copy carries only in-frame clones and drops some. The V and J calls and the clone size are those of that table, but D and trimming were determined from the DNA. The repertoire holds roughly 240,000 clones, with 86% as singletons. CDR3 length equals 14 residues. In germline, CDR1 is MGHDK, CDR2 SYGVNS. V was trimmed by 6 bases and J by 2 bases, leaving 14 bases between them. The material sequenced was peripheral blood. The chain uses TRBV25-1 and TRBJ2-7, with D possibly TRBD2 on 5 matching bases. The sequence derives from a man younger than 30 with active or convalescent COVID-19. The CDR3 spells CASRRVWQTYEQYF. Here the CDR3 DNA reads TGTGCCAGCAGGAGGGTTTGGCAGACCTACGAGCAGTACTTC.